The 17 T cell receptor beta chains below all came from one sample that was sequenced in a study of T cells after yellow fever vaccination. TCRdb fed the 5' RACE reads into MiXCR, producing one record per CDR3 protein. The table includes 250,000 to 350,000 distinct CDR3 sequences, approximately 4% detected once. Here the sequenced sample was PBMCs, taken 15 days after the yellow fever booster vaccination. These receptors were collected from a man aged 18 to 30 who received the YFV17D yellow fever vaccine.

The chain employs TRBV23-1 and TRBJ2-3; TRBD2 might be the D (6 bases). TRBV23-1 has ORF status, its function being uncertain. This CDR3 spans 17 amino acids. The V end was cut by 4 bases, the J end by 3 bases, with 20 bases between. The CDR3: CASSPARSREATDTQYF. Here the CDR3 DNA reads TGCGCCAGCAGTCCGGCTCGTAGCAGGGAGGCGACAGATACGCAGTATTTT.

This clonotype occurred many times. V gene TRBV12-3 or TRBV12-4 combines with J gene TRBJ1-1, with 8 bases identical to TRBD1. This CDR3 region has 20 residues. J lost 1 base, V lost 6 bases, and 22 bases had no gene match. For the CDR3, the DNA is TGTGCCAGCAGCCCCCGGACAGGGAGGATCTTGGCCGATCGGAACACTGAAGCTTTCTTT. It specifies CASSPRTGRILADRNTEAFF.

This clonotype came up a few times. CDR3 region: CASSVLEGAYGYTF. The CDR3 bases are TGTGCCAGCAGCGTGCTCGAGGGGGCCTATGGCTACACCTTC. The chain employs TRBV9 and TRBJ1-2; TRBD1 aligns across 7 bases. The CDR3 length is 14 residues. V was pared by 2 bases and J by 4 bases, with 5 bases of the junction left unmatched. The V gene's germline CDR1 is SGDLS and CDR2 YYNGEE. Full variable domain (rest looked up from reference TRBV9 and TRBJ1-2): DSGVTQTPKHLITATGQRVTLRCSPRSGDLSVYWYQQSLDQGLQFLIQYYNGEERAKGNILERFSAQQFPDLHSELNLSSLELGDSALYFCASSVLEGAYGYTFGSGTRLTVV.

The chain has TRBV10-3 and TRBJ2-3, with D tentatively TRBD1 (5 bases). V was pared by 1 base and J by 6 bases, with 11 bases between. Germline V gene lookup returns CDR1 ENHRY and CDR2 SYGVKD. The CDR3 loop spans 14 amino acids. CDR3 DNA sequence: TGTGCCATCAGTGAGTTCCAGGGAAGGGATACGCAGTATTTT. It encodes CAISEFQGRDTQYF.

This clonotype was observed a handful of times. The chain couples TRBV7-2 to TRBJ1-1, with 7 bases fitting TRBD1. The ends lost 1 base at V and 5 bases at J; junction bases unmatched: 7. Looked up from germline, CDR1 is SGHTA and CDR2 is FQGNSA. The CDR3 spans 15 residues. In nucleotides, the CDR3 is TGTGCCAGCAGCTTAGTAAGGCAGGGGGGAACTGAAGCTTTCTTT. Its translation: CASSLVRQGGTEAFF.

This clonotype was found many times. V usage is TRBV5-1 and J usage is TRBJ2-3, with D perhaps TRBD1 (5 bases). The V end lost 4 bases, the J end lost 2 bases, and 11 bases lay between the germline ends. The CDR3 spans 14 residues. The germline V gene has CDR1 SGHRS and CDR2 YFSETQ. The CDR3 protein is CASSPQGFTDTQYF. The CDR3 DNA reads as TGCGCCAGCAGCCCTCAGGGCTTCACAGATACGCAGTATTTT.

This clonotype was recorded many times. The CDR3 DNA is TGTGCCAGCAGTCTGTTAGGACGAGGCAAAAACATTCAGTACTTC. Translating it yields CASSLLGRGKNIQYF. The J gene is TRBJ2-4, the V gene TRBV12-3 or TRBV12-4, with D uncertain. The germline V and J ends were trimmed by 5 bases and 3 bases, with 14 bases remaining between them. This CDR3 contains 15 residues.

The CDR3 here is CASSQVGGGYGYTF. CDR3 sequence (DNA): TGCGCCAGCAGCCAAGTCGGCGGGGGCTATGGCTACACCTTC. V gene TRBV4-3 combines with J gene TRBJ1-2; D is possibly TRBD1 (5 bases). The CDR3 is made up of 14 amino acids. Per germline, CDR1 LGHNA and CDR2 YSLEER. V lost 1 base to trimming and J lost 4 bases, with 10 bases between them.

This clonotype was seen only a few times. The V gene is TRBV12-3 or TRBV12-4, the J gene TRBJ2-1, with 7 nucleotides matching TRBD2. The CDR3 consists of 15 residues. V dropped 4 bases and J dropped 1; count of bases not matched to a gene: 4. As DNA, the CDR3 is TGTGCCAGCAGTTCCGCACTAGCGTCCTACAATGAGCAGTTCTTC. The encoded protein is CASSSALASYNEQFF.

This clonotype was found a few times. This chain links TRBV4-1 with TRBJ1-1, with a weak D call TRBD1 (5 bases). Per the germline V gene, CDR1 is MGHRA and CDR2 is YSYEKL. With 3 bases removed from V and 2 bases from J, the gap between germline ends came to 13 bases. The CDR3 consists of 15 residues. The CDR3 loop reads CASSQGPERNTEAFF. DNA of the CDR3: TGCGCCAGCAGCCAGGGGCCGGAACGAAACACTGAAGCTTTCTTT.

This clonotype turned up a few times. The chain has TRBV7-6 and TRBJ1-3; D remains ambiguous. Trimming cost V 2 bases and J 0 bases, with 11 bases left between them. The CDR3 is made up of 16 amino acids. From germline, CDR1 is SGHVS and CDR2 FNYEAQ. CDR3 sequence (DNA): TGTGCCAGCAGCTTATTCGAGGGTATCTCTGGAAACACCATATATTTT. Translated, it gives CASSLFEGISGNTIYF.

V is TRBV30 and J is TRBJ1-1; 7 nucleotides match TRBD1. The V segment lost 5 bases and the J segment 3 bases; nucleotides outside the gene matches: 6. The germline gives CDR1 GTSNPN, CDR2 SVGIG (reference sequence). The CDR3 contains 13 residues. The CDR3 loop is CAWRDSYYTEAFF. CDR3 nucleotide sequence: TGTGCCTGGCGGGACAGCTACTACACTGAAGCTTTCTTT.

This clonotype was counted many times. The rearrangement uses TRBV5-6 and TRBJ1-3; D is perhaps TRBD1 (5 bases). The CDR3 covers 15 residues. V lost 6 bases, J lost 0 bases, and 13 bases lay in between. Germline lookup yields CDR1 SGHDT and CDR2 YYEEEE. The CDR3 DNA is TGTGCCAGCACCACGGGACCGAACTCTGGAAACACCATATATTTT. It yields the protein CASTTGPNSGNTIYF. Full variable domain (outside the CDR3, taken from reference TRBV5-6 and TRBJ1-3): DAGVTQSPTHLIKTRGQQVTLRCSPKSGHDTVSWYQQALGQGPQFIFQYYEEEERQRGNFPDRFSGHQFPNYSSELNVNALLLGDSALYLCASTTGPNSGNTIYFGEGSWLTVV.

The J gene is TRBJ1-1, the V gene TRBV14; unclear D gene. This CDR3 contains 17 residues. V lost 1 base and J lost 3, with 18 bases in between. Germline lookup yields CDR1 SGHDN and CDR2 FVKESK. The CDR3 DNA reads TGTGCCAGCAGCCAAGGTCGGGAATTCAGTCAAGACACTGAAGCTTTCTTT. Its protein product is CASSQGREFSQDTEAFF.

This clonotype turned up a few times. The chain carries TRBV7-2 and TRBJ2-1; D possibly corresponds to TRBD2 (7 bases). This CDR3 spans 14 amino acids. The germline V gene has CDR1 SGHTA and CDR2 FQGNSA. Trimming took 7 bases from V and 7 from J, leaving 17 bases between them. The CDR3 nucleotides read TGTGCCAGCACCTTTGGGGGGGGCTTAAATGAGCAGTTCTTC. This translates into CASTFGGGLNEQFF. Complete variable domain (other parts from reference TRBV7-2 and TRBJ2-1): GAGVSQSPSNKVTEKGKDVELRCDPISGHTALYWYRQSLGQGLEFLIYFQGNSAPDKSGLPSDRFSAERTGGSVSTLTIQRTQQEDSAVYLCASTFGGGLNEQFFGPGTRLTVL.

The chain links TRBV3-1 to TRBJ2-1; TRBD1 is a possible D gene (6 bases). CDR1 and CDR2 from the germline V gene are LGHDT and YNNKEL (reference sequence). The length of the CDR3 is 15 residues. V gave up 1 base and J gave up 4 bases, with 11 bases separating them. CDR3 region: CASSQGAGAYNEQFF. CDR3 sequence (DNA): TGTGCCAGCAGCCAAGGGGCAGGGGCTTACAATGAGCAGTTCTTC.

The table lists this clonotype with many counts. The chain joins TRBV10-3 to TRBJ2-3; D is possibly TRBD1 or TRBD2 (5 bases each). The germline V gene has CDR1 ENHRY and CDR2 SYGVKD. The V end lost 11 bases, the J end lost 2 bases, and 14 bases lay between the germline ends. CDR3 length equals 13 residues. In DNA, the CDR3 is TGTGCCTCATCGTACGGGGCCACAGATACGCAGTATTTT. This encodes CASSYGATDTQYF.